Listed below are T cell receptor beta chains from one sample, sequenced in a study of shared clonotypes between healthy human individuals. Assay: immunoSEQ multiplex PCR; the TCRdb copy retains only in-frame clones and omits some. Of a few million clones in the sample, approximately 93% are singletons; the top ten hold approximately 0.4%. The specimen was naive CD4+ T cells from PBMCs. The source is a man aged 18 to 29 in good health. Some clones in this sample may be carry-over from other donors' samples. Both conserved end residues are part of each CDR3. A D gene is named only where the DNA matches it firmly. Clone size is not always given. Where it is, it says once, few, many or a class for expanded clones.

j_gene	abundance	d_gene	v_gene	CDR3aa	CDR3nt
TRBJ2-7	NA	TRBD1	TRBV29-1	CSASPGQGYEQYF	TGCAGCGCCAGTCCGGGACAGGGCTACGAGCAGTACTTC
TRBJ2-2	once	NA	TRBV5-8	CASSPRGALNTGELFF	TGTGCCAGCAGCCCCAGGGGGGCCTTGAACACCGGGGAGCTGTTTTTT
TRBJ2-2	NA	TRBD1	TRBV9	CASSVVFGGRGKENTGELFF	TGTGCCAGCAGCGTAGTTTTCGGCGGCAGGGGGAAGGAAAACACCGGGGAGCTGTTTTTT
TRBJ2-7	NA	NA	TRBV28	CASRVTPYEQYF	TGTGCCAGCCGGGTCACGCCTTACGAGCAGTACTTC
TRBJ2-7	NA	NA	TRBV21-1	CASNQPPGVLLEQYF	TGTGCCAGCAACCAACCCCCAGGGGTATTGTTGGAGCAGTACTTC
TRBJ1-1	NA	NA	TRBV25-1	CASSKQGTTEAFF	TGTGCCAGCAGTAAACAGGGCACCACTGAAGCTTTCTTT
TRBJ2-3	NA	NA	TRBV7-9	CASSLATRAATPDTQYF	TGTGCCAGCAGCTTAGCCACGAGGGCAGCTACCCCCGATACGCAGTATTTT
TRBJ2-1	NA	TRBD2	TRBV9	CASSVAAGDHNEQFF	TGTGCCAGCAGCGTAGCAGCGGGAGATCACAATGAGCAGTTCTTC
TRBJ2-1	NA	TRBD1	TRBV6-4	CASSIGTGRYNEQFF	TGTGCCAGCAGCATCGGGACAGGGAGGTACAATGAGCAGTTCTTC
TRBJ2-3	NA	NA	TRBV29-1	CSAGLSKTDTQYF	TGCAGCGCCGGCCTTTCTAAGACGGATACGCAGTATTTT
TRBJ2-5	NA	NA	TRBV5-4	CASSFGPGSKQTQYF	TGTGCCAGCAGCTTCGGTCCCGGATCCAAGCAGACCCAGTACTTC
TRBJ1-2	NA	TRBD1	TRBV19	CASSSSGQGNGYTF	TGTGCCAGTAGTTCGTCGGGACAGGGGAACGGCTACACCTTC
TRBJ2-5	NA	NA	TRBV21-1	CASSSRAQEETQYF	TGTGCCAGCAGCTCCCGGGCCCAAGAAGAGACCCAGTACTTC
TRBJ1-2	NA	NA	TRBV27	CASSGGSRTNYGYTF	TGTGCCAGCAGTGGCGGCAGTCGTACTAACTATGGCTACACCTTC
TRBJ2-3	NA	NA	TRBV15	CATSRTKGTQYF	TGTGCCACCAGCCGAACCAAGGGCACGCAGTATTTT
TRBJ2-3	NA	NA	TRBV5-1	CASSLGGDTDTQYF	TGCGCCAGCAGCTTGGGAGGAGACACAGATACGCAGTATTTT
TRBJ1-5	NA	TRBD1	TRBV11-2	CASSRDSRNQPQHF	TGTGCCAGCAGCCGGGACAGCCGCAATCAGCCCCAGCATTTT
TRBJ2-3	NA	NA	TRBV5-4	CASSLPSPGSTDTQYF	TGTGCCAGCAGCTTGCCTTCGCCCGGGAGTACAGATACGCAGTATTTT
TRBJ1-4	NA	NA	TRBV5-8	CASSLEWATNEKLFF	TGTGCCAGCAGCTTGGAATGGGCAACTAATGAAAAACTGTTTTTT
TRBJ2-1	NA	TRBD2	TRBV11-3	CASSLGSSGTYNEQFF	TGTGCCAGCAGCTTAGGATCTAGCGGCACCTACAATGAGCAGTTCTTC
TRBJ2-3	NA	NA	TRBV15	CATSRDLTDTQYF	TGTGCCACCTCGCGGGACCTCACAGATACGCAGTATTTT
TRBJ1-2	NA	NA	TRBV7-9	CASTLYRGYTF	TGTGCCAGCACCCTCTATCGGGGCTACACCTTC
TRBJ2-5	NA	TRBD1	TRBV19	CATTGTGGWKTQYF	TGTGCCACTACCGGGACAGGGGGTTGGAAGACCCAGTACTTC
TRBJ1-1	NA	TRBD1	TRBV28	CASSGHHGQGGTEAFF	TGTGCCAGCAGTGGACACCATGGACAGGGGGGAACTGAAGCTTTCTTT
TRBJ2-5	NA	NA	TRBV7-7	CASSLGQPQETQYF	TGTGCCAGCAGCTTAGGTCAGCCTCAAGAGACCCAGTACTTC